The 19 T cell receptor beta chains reported below all come from one sample, sequenced in a study of OX40 agonist ivuxolimab in advanced cancers. Measured with immunoSEQ multiplex PCR; TCRdb has only the in-frame clones, and not every one. The sample lists 53,000 or so clones; about 77% were seen once. The starting material was CD4+ or CD8+ T cells sorted from blood, obtained in a trial of the OX40 agonist ivuxolimab. These receptors were taken from an adult with an advanced solid tumor such as melanoma, head and neck, liver or kidney cancer.

This rearrangement joins TRBV6-1 to TRBJ2-7; D is perhaps TRBD2 (5 bases). The V gene's germline CDR1 is MNHNS and CDR2 SASEGT. The CDR3 is 13 amino acids. The V end was cut by 4 bases, the J end by 4 bases, with 11 bases between. CDR3 in DNA: TGTGCCAGCAGTGCCCGGGAACTTTACGAGCAGTACTTC. This translates into CASSARELYEQYF.

The V call is TRBV6-6, the J call TRBJ2-5, with 7 nucleotides matching TRBD1. The CDR3 is made up of 13 amino acids. V lost 6 bases, J lost 2 bases, and 3 bases stayed unmatched. The germline V gene encodes CDR1 MNHNY and CDR2 SVGAGI (reference sequence). The CDR3: CASRRDRQETQYF. DNA for the CDR3: TGTGCCAGCAGAAGGGACAGACAAGAGACCCAGTACTTC.

This clone was counted only a few times. This chain joins TRBV5-5 and TRBJ2-7, with a possible D match to TRBD1 (5 bases). CDR3 length: 15 residues. The germline V gene encodes CDR1 SGHKS and CDR2 YYEKEE (reference sequence). V was cut by 6 bases and J by 3 bases, with 19 bases left in between. CDR3 coding DNA: TGTGCCAGCACCGGGTCCCCCGGACACGTCTACGAGCAGTACTTC. Amino acids: CASTGSPGHVYEQYF.

V and J are TRBV28 and TRBJ1-2, with 9 bases matching TRBD1. The CDR3 length is 15 residues. Germline V gene lookup returns CDR1 MDHEN and CDR2 SYDVKM. J lost 1 base, V lost 6 bases, and 6 bases had no gene match. CDR3 DNA: TGTGCCAGCAGCCCACCGACAGGGGGTAACTATGGCTACACCTTC. Residues: CASSPPTGGNYGYTF.

In DNA, the CDR3 is TGTGCCACCAGCAGGGCTAGCGGGGCTCCCACAGATACGCAGTATTTT. Protein product: CATSRASGAPTDTQYF. The chain has TRBV15 and TRBJ2-3; 9 bases are a match to TRBD2. V dropped 3 bases and J dropped 2; count of bases not matched to a gene: 6. Germline values: CDR1 LNHNV, CDR2 YYDKDF (reference sequence). CDR3 length: 16 amino acids.

This clone has only a few counts. The V and J genes are TRBV4-1 and TRBJ2-5, with 11 bases lining up with TRBD1. Germline loops: CDR1 MGHRA, CDR2 YSYEKL. The ends lost 4 bases at V and 2 bases at J; junction bases unmatched: 6. The CDR3 sequence is 16 residues long. The CDR3 nucleotides read TGCGCCAGCAGCCGCCAGGGGGACAGGGGGCAAGAGACCCAGTACTTC. The encoded protein is CASSRQGDRGQETQYF.

V gene TRBV2 combines with J gene TRBJ2-5, with D hard to call. V lost 6 bases to trimming and J lost 4 bases, with 12 bases between them. The CDR3 totals 13 residues. Germline V gene lookup returns CDR1 SNHLY and CDR2 FYNNEI. CDR3 protein: CASRSYQLETQYF. Written as DNA, the CDR3 is TGTGCCAGCAGGTCGTATCAGCTAGAGACCCAGTACTTC.

The genes are TRBV7-9 and TRBJ2-5; 9 nucleotides agree with TRBD2. Germline loops: CDR1 SEHNR, CDR2 FQNEAQ (reference sequence). CDR3 size: 16 residues. V lost 5 bases and J lost 11; bases outside the gene matches: 18. CDR3: CASSTTLAGLNTKQYF. The CDR3 DNA is TGTGCCAGCAGCACTACCCTAGCGGGACTAAATACCAAGCAGTACTTC.

The chain combines TRBV11-3 with TRBJ2-7, with D uncertain. Looked up from germline, CDR1 is SGHNT and CDR2 is YENEEA. Trimming shortened V by 3 bases and J by 4 bases, and 4 bases separated the two germline ends. The CDR3 spans 11 residues. CDR3 nucleotide sequence: TGTGCCAGCAGCTTGCTATACGAGCAGTACTTC. Translated: CASSLLYEQYF.

This clone has just one count. The J gene is TRBJ1-2, the V gene TRBV5-4, with 8 bases aligning to TRBD1. The CDR3 consists of 15 residues. Germline CDR1 is SGHNT and CDR2 is YYREEE (reference sequence). V lost 1 base and J lost 7; bases outside the gene matches: 9. The DNA for the CDR3 is TGTGCCAGCAGCTTGTCTAACAGGGGGGATGGTGGCTACACCTTC. Translation: CASSLSNRGDGGYTF. Filled out from reference TRBV5-4 and TRBJ1-2, the complete variable domain reads ETGVTQSPTHLIKTRGQQVTLRCSSQSGHNTVSWYQQALGQGPQFIFQYYREEENGRGNFPPRFSGLQFPNYSSELNVNALELDDSALYLCASSLSNRGDGGYTFGSGTRLTVV.

V is TRBV28 and J is TRBJ2-4; D unclear. Looked up from germline, CDR1 is MDHEN and CDR2 is SYDVKM. This CDR3 is 14 amino acids long. V was shortened by 2 bases and J by 9 bases, with 14 bases between the two germline ends. The CDR3 spells CASSLPGSVGIQYF. In DNA form, the CDR3 reads TGTGCCAGCAGTTTACCAGGATCGGTTGGCATTCAGTACTTC. Drawing the rest from reference TRBV28 and TRBJ2-4, the complete variable domain is DVKVTQSSRYLVKRTGEKVFLECVQDMDHENMFWYRQDPGLGLRLIYFSYDVKMKEKGDIPEGYSVSREKKERFSLILESASTNQTSMYLCASSLPGSVGIQYFGAGTRLSVL.

This clone was seen a single time. CDR3 in DNA: TGTGCCAGCGAGACAGGGGGGAACGTCTATGGCTACACCTTC. It yields the protein CASETGGNVYGYTF. The rearrangement uses TRBV6-1 and TRBJ1-2, with 9 bases fitting TRBD1. Germline lookup yields CDR1 MNHNS and CDR2 SASEGT. J was trimmed by 4 bases and V by 8 bases; bases with no gene match: 8. This CDR3 contains 14 residues.

The CDR3 DNA reads as TGCGCCAGCAGCTGGGGTCCCTTGGGCGGGAGTACCGGGGAGCTGTTTTTT. Its protein product is CASSWGPLGGSTGELFF. The chain employs TRBV5-1 and TRBJ2-2, with 7 bases that match TRBD2. The J segment lost 5 bases and the V segment lost 3 bases, leaving 13 bases of the junction unmatched. Germline V gene data show CDR1 as SGHRS and CDR2 as YFSETQ. The CDR3 consists of 17 residues.

J is TRBJ2-3 and V is TRBV27; 8 nucleotides line up with TRBD2. The CDR3 consists of 16 residues. Germline loops: CDR1 MNHEY, CDR2 SMNVEV (reference sequence). The J segment lost 0 bases and the V segment lost 5 bases, leaving 7 bases of the junction unmatched. CDR3 amino acids: CASSPRTSPSTDTQYF. CDR3 coding DNA: TGTGCCAGCAGTCCCCGGACTAGCCCTAGCACAGATACGCAGTATTTT.

This clone was counted between two and nine times. V usage is TRBV7-3 and J usage is TRBJ2-7; TRBD1 aligns across 9 bases. With 3 bases clipped from V and 3 bases from J, the junction kept 6 bases outside the gene matches. Germline V gene lookup returns CDR1 SGHTA and CDR2 FQGTGA. The CDR3 has 15 residues. The CDR3 spells CASSLGTGRGYEQYF. The CDR3 nucleotides read TGTGCCAGCAGCTTGGGGACAGGGAGAGGCTACGAGCAGTACTTC.

V usage is TRBV5-6 and J usage is TRBJ1-2; 7 nucleotides match TRBD1. Losses at the gene ends were 0 bases for V and 8 bases for J; bases not matched to a gene: 4. CDR3 length: 13 amino acids. In germline, CDR1 is SGHDT, CDR2 YYEEEE. CDR3 region: CASSLAGGRGYTF. In nucleotides, the CDR3 is TGTGCCAGCAGCTTGGCAGGGGGTCGAGGCTACACCTTC.

This chain uses TRBV19 with TRBJ2-2; 13 bases align to TRBD2. After removal of 5 bases from V and 3 bases from J, the junction contained 3 bases not matched to a gene. The CDR3 runs to 16 residues. Germline CDR1 and CDR2: LNHDA and SQIVND (reference sequence). CDR3 region: CASSRTSGSYTGELFF. In DNA form, the CDR3 reads TGTGCCAGTAGTCGGACTAGCGGGAGTTACACCGGGGAGCTGTTTTTT.

The chain carries TRBV2 and TRBJ2-1, with D possibly TRBD2 on 5 matching bases. The CDR3 length is 11 residues. V was pared by 4 bases and J by 11 bases, with 9 bases between. Germline CDR1 is SNHLY and CDR2 is FYNNEI. As DNA, the CDR3 is TGTGCCAGCAGTGCGGGAACCCAGCAGTTCTTC. It translates to CASSAGTQQFF.

The rearrangement uses TRBV7-2 and TRBJ2-3; TRBD2 aligns across 12 bases. V gave up 0 bases and J gave up 1 base; unmatched junction bases: 2. Germline CDR1 and CDR2: SGHTA and FQGNSA. This CDR3 is 17 amino acids long. CDR3 sequence (DNA): TGTGCCAGCAGCTTAGCTCTAGCGGGAGGGCGCACAGATACGCAGTATTTT. This gives the protein CASSLALAGGRTDTQYF. Drawing the rest from reference TRBV7-2 and TRBJ2-3, the complete variable domain is GAGVSQSPSNKVTEKGKDVELRCDPISGHTALYWYRQSLGQGLEFLIYFQGNSAPDKSGLPSDRFSAERTGGSVSTLTIQRTQQEDSAVYLCASSLALAGGRTDTQYFGPGTRLTVL.